One sample yielded the 8 T cell receptor beta chains listed below, sequenced in a study of blood T cell repertoires in COVID-19. Measured with immunoSEQ multiplex PCR; TCRdb has only the in-frame clones, and not every one. Of 30,000 to 40,000 clones detected, around 81% appear once; the ten largest clones hold around 5%. The sample comprised peripheral blood. The receptors here all came from a man aged 45-60 years with active COVID-19.

As concerns this clone: The germline gene is not matched at one end of the junction; a read error may be the cause. This chain connects TRBV12-3 or TRBV12-4 to TRBJ1-4; TRBD1 matches at 10 bases. CDR3 size: 13 residues. The CDR3 spells CASSPSLGTGVSF. Written as DNA, the CDR3 is TGTGCCAGCAGCCCTTCACTGGGGACAGGGGTATCATTT.

This clone was picked up one time. The chain has TRBV7-9 and TRBJ2-1; weak D call: TRBD2 (5 bases). Trimming took 4 bases from V and 0 from J, leaving 13 bases between them. There are 16 residues in the CDR3. Germline assignment: CDR1 SEHNR and CDR2 FQNEAQ (reference sequence). CDR3 sequence reads: CASSSTAASSYNEQFF. CDR3 nucleotide sequence: TGTGCCAGCAGCTCCACAGCGGCTAGCTCCTACAATGAGCAGTTCTTC.

The V and J genes are TRBV7-2 and TRBJ2-3; TRBD2 agrees at 9 bases. Unmatched junction bases numbered 11, after V lost 3 bases and J lost 4 bases. The CDR3 is 17 residues long. Germline loops: CDR1 SGHTA, CDR2 FQGNSA. The CDR3 sequence: CASSFLPAGGRSDTQYF. In DNA form, the CDR3 reads TGTGCCAGCAGCTTTCTTCCAGCGGGGGGCAGGTCAGATACGCAGTATTTT.

The chain links TRBV25-1 to TRBJ1-2; TRBD1 matches 7 bases. Germline-derived CDR1 and CDR2 are MGHDK and SYGVNS. CDR3 length equals 14 residues. With 3 bases clipped from V and 3 bases from J, the junction kept 4 bases outside the gene matches. Written as DNA, the CDR3 is TGTGCCAGCAGTGAGGGGGGACAGTACTATGGCTACACCTTC. Encoded protein: CASSEGGQYYGYTF.

CDR3 residues: CASSLYNEQYF. The CDR3 DNA reads TGTGCCAGCAGCTTGTACAACGAGCAGTACTTC. This chain joins TRBV5-4 and TRBJ2-7, with D unclear. The CDR3 extends over 11 amino acids. The V gene lost 1 base and the J gene lost 5 bases, with 4 bases spanning the gap. Looked up from germline, CDR1 is SGHNT and CDR2 is YYREEE (reference sequence).

V usage is TRBV5-1 and J usage is TRBJ2-3, with D tentatively TRBD1 (5 bases). The CDR3 is made up of 15 amino acids. V lost 4 bases, J lost 0 bases, and 12 bases lay in between. Germline V CDR1 and CDR2: SGHRS, YFSETQ. The DNA for the CDR3 is TGCGCCAGCAGCCCGACAGTTACTAGCACAGATACGCAGTATTTT. Amino acids: CASSPTVTSTDTQYF.

This clone was observed a single time. The V call is TRBV5-1, the J call TRBJ2-1; possible D gene TRBD1, 5 bases. The length of the CDR3 is 15 residues. Germline values: CDR1 SGHRS, CDR2 YFSETQ. V lost 0 bases and J 4 bases, leaving 11 bases between the germline ends. This CDR3 reads CASSLVGERYNEQFF. The DNA of the CDR3 is TGCGCCAGCAGCTTGGTAGGGGAAAGATACAATGAGCAGTTCTTC.

The genes are TRBV15 and TRBJ1-4; 12 bases align to TRBD1. There are 16 residues in the CDR3. V dropped 4 bases and J dropped 4; count of bases not matched to a gene: 4. Germline CDR1 is LNHNV and CDR2 is YYDKDF (reference sequence). CDR3 loop: CATSTGQGAVNEKLFF. The CDR3 nucleotides read TGTGCCACCAGCACGGGACAGGGGGCGGTTAATGAAAAACTGTTTTTT.